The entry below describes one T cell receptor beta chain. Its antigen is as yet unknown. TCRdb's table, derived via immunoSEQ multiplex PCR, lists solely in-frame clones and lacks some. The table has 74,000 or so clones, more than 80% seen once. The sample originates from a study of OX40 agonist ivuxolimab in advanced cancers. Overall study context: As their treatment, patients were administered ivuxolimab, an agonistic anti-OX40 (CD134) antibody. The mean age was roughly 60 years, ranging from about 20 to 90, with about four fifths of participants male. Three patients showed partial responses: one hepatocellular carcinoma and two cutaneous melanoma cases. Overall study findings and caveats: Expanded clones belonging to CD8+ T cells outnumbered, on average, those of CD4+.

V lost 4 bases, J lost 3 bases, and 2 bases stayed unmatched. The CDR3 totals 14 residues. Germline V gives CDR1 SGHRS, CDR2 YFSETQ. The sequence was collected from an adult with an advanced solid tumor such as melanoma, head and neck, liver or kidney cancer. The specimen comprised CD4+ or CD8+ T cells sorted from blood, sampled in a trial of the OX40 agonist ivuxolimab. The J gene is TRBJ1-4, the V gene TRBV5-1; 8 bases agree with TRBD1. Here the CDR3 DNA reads TGCGCCAGCAGCCAGGGGGCTGCTAATGAAAAACTGTTTTTT. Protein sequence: CASSQGAANEKLFF.